This T cell receptor (beta chain) was identified in a study of Ad26.COV2.S vaccination and SARS-CoV-2 variants. Background on the study: Among those in the COV1001 Ad26.COV2.S trial arm was the donor. Notes on the study in general: Participants in the vaccine arm had higher spike-specific TCR breadth; placebo recipients had lower.

As regards this clone: Its antigen is unknown.

Trimming pared 4 bases from V and 0 bases from J, leaving 11 bases between. The CDR3 has 15 amino acids. Germline V lookup: CDR1 LNHDA, CDR2 SQIVND (reference sequence). Stated treatment: about 20 received Ad26.COV2.S at low or high dose, single or two shots; about 5 received placebo; per-sample allocation not given. Collection of samples fell on day 63 after the first vaccine or placebo injection. Wuhan-strain spike was delivered by a replication-incompetent Ad26 vector. The method was immunoSEQ multiplex PCR; TCRdb's version includes in-frame clones alone and lacks a portion of them. The repertoire has about 390,000 clones, around 85% of them found once; the top ten carry under 3.5%.

Specimen: peripheral blood, collected in a trial of Ad26.COV2.S vaccine versus placebo. The TCR was taken from a person between 18 and 65 years old who received the Ad26.COV2.S COVID-19 vaccine or a placebo. The chain joins TRBV19 to TRBJ2-3; D is possibly TRBD2 (6 bases). The CDR3 DNA follows: TGTGCCAGTAGTACACGCGGGGAAAGCACAGATACGCAGTATTTT. Translation gives CASSTRGESTDTQYF. Supplemented by reference TRBV19 and TRBJ2-3, the full variable domain reads DGGITQSPKYLFRKEGQNVTLSCEQNLNHDAMYWYRQDPGQGLRLIYYSQIVNDFQKGDIAEGYSVSREKKESFPLTVTSAQKNPTAFYLCASSTRGESTDTQYFGPGTRLTVL.